This T cell receptor (beta chain) was sequenced in a study of glioma-infiltrating T cells after dendritic cell vaccination. Overall study: Treatment, given 2003 to 2012, was autologous tumor lysate-pulsed dendritic cell vaccination.

CDR1 LNHNV and CDR2 YYDKDF come from the germline V gene (reference sequence). V trimming: 5 bases; J trimming: 4 bases; junction bases outside the gene matches: 14. The CDR3 sequence is 17 residues long. The time point: after dendritic cell vaccination, including at tumor progression/relapse. Fresh-frozen tumor tissue and more than two years of survival data were available for all. The primer mix had 60 V beta and 13 J beta primers. Libraries were prepared by immunoSEQ multiplex PCR; TCRdb keeps only in-frame clonotypes and omits some of them. Here the sample spans under 75,000 clones, approximately 81% being singletons.

The sequencing used blood, collected after dendritic cell vaccination. The source of this sequence is a human donor with glioblastoma. The V call is TRBV15, the J call TRBJ2-3; TRBD2 matches at 8 bases. In DNA, the CDR3 is TGTGCCACCAGCCCAGAGCGGCGGGGGGTTAGCGCAGATACGCAGTATTTT. It translates to CATSPERRGVSADTQYF.